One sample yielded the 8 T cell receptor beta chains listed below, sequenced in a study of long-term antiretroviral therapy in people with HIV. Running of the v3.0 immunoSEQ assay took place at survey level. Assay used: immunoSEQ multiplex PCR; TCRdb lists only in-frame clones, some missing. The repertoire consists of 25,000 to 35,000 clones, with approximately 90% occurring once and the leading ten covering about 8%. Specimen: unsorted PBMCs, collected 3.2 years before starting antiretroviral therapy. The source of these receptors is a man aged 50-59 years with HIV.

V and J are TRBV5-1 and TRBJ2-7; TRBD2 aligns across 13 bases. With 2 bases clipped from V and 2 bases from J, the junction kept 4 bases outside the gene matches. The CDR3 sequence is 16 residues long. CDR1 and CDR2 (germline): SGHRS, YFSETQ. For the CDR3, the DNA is TGCGCCAGCAGCTTACTAGCGGGGGGGTCTACCTACGAGCAGTACTTC. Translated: CASSLLAGGSTYEQYF.

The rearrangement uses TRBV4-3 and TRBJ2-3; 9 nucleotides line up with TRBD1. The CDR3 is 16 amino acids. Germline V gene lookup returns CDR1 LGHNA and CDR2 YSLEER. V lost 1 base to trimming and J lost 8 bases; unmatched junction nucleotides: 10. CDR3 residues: CASSQVPGQGEGTQYF. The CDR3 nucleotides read TGCGCCAGCAGCCAAGTTCCGGGACAGGGCGAGGGTACGCAGTATTTT.

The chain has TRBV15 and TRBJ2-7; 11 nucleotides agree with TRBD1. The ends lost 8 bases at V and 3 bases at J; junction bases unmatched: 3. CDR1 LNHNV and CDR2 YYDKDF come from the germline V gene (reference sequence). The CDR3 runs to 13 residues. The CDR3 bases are TGTGCCACCTCTGGGACAGGGGGCTACGAGCAGTACTTC. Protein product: CATSGTGGYEQYF.

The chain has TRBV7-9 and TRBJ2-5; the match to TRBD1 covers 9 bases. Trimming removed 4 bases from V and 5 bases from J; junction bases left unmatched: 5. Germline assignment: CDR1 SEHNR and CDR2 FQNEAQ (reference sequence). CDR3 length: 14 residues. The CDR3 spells CASSSGTGLETQYF. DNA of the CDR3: TGTGCCAGCAGCTCCGGGACAGGGCTCGAGACCCAGTACTTC.

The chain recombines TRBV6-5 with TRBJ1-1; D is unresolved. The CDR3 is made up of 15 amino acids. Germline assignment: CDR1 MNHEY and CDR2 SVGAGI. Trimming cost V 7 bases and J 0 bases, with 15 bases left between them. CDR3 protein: CASTRGINMNTEAFF. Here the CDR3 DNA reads TGTGCCAGCACCCGGGGAATTAATATGAACACTGAAGCTTTCTTT.

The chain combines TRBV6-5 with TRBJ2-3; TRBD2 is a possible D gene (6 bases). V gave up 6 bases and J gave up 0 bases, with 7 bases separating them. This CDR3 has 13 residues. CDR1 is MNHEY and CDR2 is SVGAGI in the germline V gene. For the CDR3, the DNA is TGTGCCAGCAGGGGACTTAGCACAGATACGCAGTATTTT. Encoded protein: CASRGLSTDTQYF.

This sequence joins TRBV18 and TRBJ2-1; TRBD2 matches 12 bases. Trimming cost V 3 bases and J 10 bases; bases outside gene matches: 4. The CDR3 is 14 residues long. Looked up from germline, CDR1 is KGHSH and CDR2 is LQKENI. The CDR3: CASSPSTSGREQFF. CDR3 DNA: TGTGCCAGCTCACCCTCAACTAGCGGGAGGGAGCAGTTCTTC.

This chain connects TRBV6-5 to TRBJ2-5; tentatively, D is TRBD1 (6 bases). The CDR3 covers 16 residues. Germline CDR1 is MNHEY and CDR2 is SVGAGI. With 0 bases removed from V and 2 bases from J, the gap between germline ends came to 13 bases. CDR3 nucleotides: TGTGCCAGCAGTTACTCACAGGGTATCACACAAGAGACCCAGTACTTC. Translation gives CASSYSQGITQETQYF.